This T cell receptor (beta chain) emerged from a study of identical twins. Whole-study results and caveats: The same donors were not followed; conclusions instead depended on cross-sectional statistical analysis.

Comment on this clonotype: Its matching antigen is unknown.

A universal primer site was created by template switching, with the cDNA bearing unique molecular identifiers. Each CDR3 protein gets one entry after TCRdb re-called the 5' RACE reads with MiXCR. This table has about 220,000 distinct CDR3 sequences, 5.5% to 7.5% appearing once. Germline lookup yields CDR1 SNHLY and CDR2 FYNNEI. There are 15 residues in the CDR3. The V segment lost 2 bases and the J segment 2 bases; nucleotides outside the gene matches: 6. The data also belong to a second study, concerning T cells expressing NK-cell markers.

The V gene is TRBV2, the J gene TRBJ2-7; TRBD1 agrees at 7 bases. Sequences were obtained from CD8+ T cells sorted from blood. The clonotype comes from a woman aged 18-29 years in good health. CDR3 coding DNA: TGTGCCAGCAGTGAAAGGGACAGTGGAACCTACGAGCAGTACTTC. Translating gives CASSERDSGTYEQYF.